This T cell receptor (beta chain) emerged from a study of response to subunit inactivated influenza vaccine. This clonotype was seen only a few times. The target antigen is unknown. In TCRdb, the RT-PCR reads were re-called with MiXCR into one record per CDR3 protein. This sample yields 200,000 to 250,000 distinct CDR3 sequences, of which over 9% are seen a single time; 7.8% belongs to the top ten. Findings and caveats of the study: The authors put forward the suggestion that each seasonal influenza vaccination may bring in only a limited number of new T cells.

The germline gives CDR1 MNHEY, CDR2 SVGEGT. The CDR3 has 11 residues. Trimming left V 5 bases short and J 2 bases short, with 4 bases between. The chain combines TRBV6-2 or TRBV6-3 with TRBJ2-7; no reliable D call. The sequence was collected from a man between 50 and 59 years old who received an inactivated influenza vaccine. The sample was non-naive T cells sorted from PBMCs, taken around 15 days before vaccination. The CDR3 region has the DNA TGTGCCAGCAGTGACACCTACGAGCAGTACTTC. This translates into CASSDTYEQYF.